This T cell receptor beta chain was identified in a study of CD8 T cells in Susac syndrome. With 6 bases clipped from V and 6 bases from J, the junction kept 1 base outside the gene matches. The CDR3 totals 11 residues. From germline, CDR1 is MDHEN and CDR2 SYDVKM. Random hexamers were used to reverse transcribe the RNA input (about 0.5 to 1 ug). TCRdb itself ran the immunoSEQ multiplex PCR reads through MiXCR, one entry per CDR3 protein. The sample lists about 160,000 distinct CDR3 sequences; about 91% were seen once. Sequencing used CD4+ T cells from PBMCs. The origin of this receptor is a human donor in good health. The rearrangement links TRBV28 to TRBJ1-2; 7 nucleotides align to TRBD1. The CDR3, as DNA: TGTGCCAGCAGCGGGACAGATGGCTACACCTTC. It specifies CASSGTDGYTF.